One sample yielded the 6 T cell receptor beta chains listed below, sequenced in a study of blood T cell repertoires in COVID-19. TCRdb's table, derived via immunoSEQ multiplex PCR, lists solely in-frame clones and lacks some. This sample carries approximately 160,000 clones, around 80% of them seen once, and the ten largest clones take more than 5.5%. Source material: PBMCs or T cells enriched from blood (not recorded which). The source is a man aged 45 to 65 who had recovered from COVID-19.

J is TRBJ2-3 and V is TRBV4-1, with D maybe TRBD1 (6 bases). The CDR3 totals 16 residues. V shed 4 bases and J shed 2 bases, with 16 bases lying between them. The germline CDR1 and CDR2 sequences are MGHRA and YSYEKL. CDR3 nucleotides: TGCGCCAGCAGCCGCGAACCGTGGGGGCCCACAGATACGCAGTATTTT. It specifies CASSREPWGPTDTQYF.

This chain links TRBV2 with TRBJ1-4; D remains unclear. The CDR3 consists of 15 residues. Per the germline V gene, CDR1 is SNHLY and CDR2 is FYNNEI. V lost 1 base to trimming and J lost 1 base, with 7 bases between them. CDR3 coding DNA: TGTGCCAGCAGTGAAGGTCCCGGAACTAATGAAAAACTGTTTTTT. It yields the protein CASSEGPGTNEKLFF.

The V call is TRBV6-1, the J call TRBJ2-5; a weak D match, TRBD1 (6 bases). From germline, CDR1 is MNHNS and CDR2 SASEGT. V was clipped by 3 bases and J by 4 bases, with 9 bases between them. The CDR3 loop spans 13 amino acids. The CDR3 nucleotides read TGTGCCAGCAGTGACACACAGGGAGAGACCCAGTACTTC. Encoded protein: CASSDTQGETQYF.

The rearrangement joins TRBV19 to TRBJ1-6; D gene ambiguous. Trimming took off 3 bases at V and 7 bases at J, with 10 bases between the two ends. Germline V gives CDR1 LNHDA, CDR2 SQIVND (reference sequence). The CDR3 length is 14 residues. CDR3 sequence reads: CASSIRTGNSPLHF. CDR3 nucleotides: TGTGCCAGTAGTATCCGGACGGGGAATTCACCCCTCCACTTT.

The rearrangement links TRBV29-1 to TRBJ2-7; D might be TRBD1 (6 bases). Looked up from germline, CDR1 is SQVTM and CDR2 is ANQGSEA. The V gene lost 5 bases and the J gene lost 3 bases, with 17 bases spanning the gap. CDR3 length: 14 residues. CDR3 bases: TGCAGCGTTAGGTGGGACAAGAGAAACTACGAGCAGTACTTC. This translates into CSVRWDKRNYEQYF.

The J gene is TRBJ2-7, the V gene TRBV5-1, with D perhaps matching TRBD1 (6 bases). Germline V lookup: CDR1 SGHRS, CDR2 YFSETQ. The V end lost 4 bases, the J end lost 4 bases, and 9 bases lay between the germline ends. This CDR3 region has 12 residues. CDR3 DNA: TGCGCCAGCAGCAACGGACAGTACGAGCAGTACTTC. It is translated as CASSNGQYEQYF.